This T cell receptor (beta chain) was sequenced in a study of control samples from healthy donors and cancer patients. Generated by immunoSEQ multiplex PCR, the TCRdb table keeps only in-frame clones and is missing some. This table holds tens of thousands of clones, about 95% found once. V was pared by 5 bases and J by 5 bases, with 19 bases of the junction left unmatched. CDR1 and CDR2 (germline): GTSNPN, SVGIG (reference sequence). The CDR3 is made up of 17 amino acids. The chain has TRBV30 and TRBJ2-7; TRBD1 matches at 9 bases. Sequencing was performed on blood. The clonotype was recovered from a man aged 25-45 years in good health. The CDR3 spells CAWGPGTGSLWTHEQYF. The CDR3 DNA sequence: TGTGCCTGGGGTCCCGGGACAGGGTCTTTGTGGACCCACGAGCAGTACTTC.